These T cell receptor beta chains were read from a single sample in a study of blood T cell repertoires in COVID-19. Repertoires were generated with immunoSEQ multiplex PCR, while TCRdb's copy carries only in-frame clones and drops some. Of around 300,000 clones listed, around 90% were seen once; the top ten hold about 2.3%. The material sequenced was peripheral blood. All receptors derive from a man younger than 35 with active or convalescent COVID-19. Each CDR3 is given with its conserved first and last residue. The D gene is left open where the match is weak. Clone size appears in some rows only: once, few, many, or a class for an expanded clone.

NA	TRBV6-2/TRBV6-3	17	TRBD2	TRBJ2-3	CASSYYTGGGLTDTQYF	TGTGCCAGCAGTTACTACACCGGGGGGGGGCTCACAGATACGCAGTATTTT
NA	TRBV5-1	11	NA	TRBJ2-3	CASSLADTQYF	TGCGCCAGCAGCTTGGCGGATACGCAGTATTTT
NA	TRBV28	17	TRBD1	TRBJ2-6	CASSLGDRGSGANVLTF	TGTGCCAGCAGTTTAGGGGACAGGGGTTCTGGGGCCAACGTCCTGACTTTC
NA	TRBV24-1	17	TRBD1	TRBJ1-2	CATSDSTIDRVGYGYTF	TGTGCCACCAGTGATTCGACAATCGACAGGGTCGGCTATGGCTACACCTTC
once	TRBV5-1	15	TRBD1	TRBJ2-1	CASSSQGAGYNEQFF	TGCGCCAGCAGCTCCCAGGGGGCAGGGTACAATGAGCAGTTCTTC
NA	TRBV7-2	18	NA	TRBJ2-7	CASSLLFGAEGDTYEQYF	TGTGCCAGCAGCTTACTATTCGGGGCCGAGGGGGACACCTACGAGCAGTACTTC
NA	TRBV2	13	NA	TRBJ2-7	CASSGVRDYEQYF	TGTGCCAGCAGTGGAGTGCGAGACTACGAGCAGTACTTC
NA	TRBV27	14	NA	TRBJ2-2	CASTWQGNTGELFF	TGTGCCAGCACGTGGCAGGGGAACACCGGGGAGCTGTTTTTT
NA	TRBV7-9	16	TRBD1	TRBJ2-5	CASSLRTGGLEETQYF	TGTGCCAGCAGCTTAAGGACAGGGGGCCTAGAAGAGACCCAGTACTTC
once	TRBV18	15	TRBD1	TRBJ1-1	CASSRFDRGTLEAFF	TGTGCCAGCTCACGATTTGACAGGGGGACGCTTGAAGCTTTCTTT
NA	TRBV2	12	TRBD1	TRBJ1-2	CASSRQGYGYTF	TGTGCCAGCAGTCGACAGGGCTATGGCTACACCTTC
NA	TRBV10-2	10	NA	TRBJ2-7	CASKGYEQYF	TGCGCCAGCAAGGGGTACGAGCAGTACTTC
NA	TRBV18	15	NA	TRBJ1-1	CASSPPYRGGTEAFF	TGTGCCAGCTCACCACCGTACCGGGGAGGGACTGAAGCTTTCTTT
NA	TRBV15	16	TRBD1	TRBJ2-7	CATSSYRTGGFYEQYF	TGTGCCACCAGCAGTTACCGGACAGGAGGATTCTACGAGCAGTACTTC
NA	TRBV28	14	TRBD1	TRBJ2-7	CASKPGQTSYEQYF	TGTGCCAGCAAACCGGGACAGACAAGCTACGAGCAGTACTTC
few	TRBV5-1	13	NA	TRBJ1-1	CASSFLQHTEAFF	TGCGCCAGCAGCTTCCTACAGCACACTGAAGCTTTCTTT
NA	TRBV4-3	13	TRBD1	TRBJ2-7	CASSQVWDSEQYF	TGCGCCAGCAGCCAGGTTTGGGACAGCGAACAGTACTTC
NA	TRBV27	15	TRBD1	TRBJ1-2	CASSLSSQGAGGYTF	TGTGCCAGCAGTTTATCATCCCAGGGGGCAGGAGGCTACACCTTC
few	TRBV12-5	18	TRBD1	TRBJ1-3	CASGLGTGPYLGGNTIYF	TGTGCTAGTGGTTTGGGGACAGGCCCTTACTTGGGGGGAAACACCATATATTTT
once	TRBV24-1	15	NA	TRBJ1-4	CATSDPGELNEKLFF	TGTGCCACCAGTGATCCAGGGGAGCTTAATGAAAAACTGTTTTTT
NA	TRBV5-6	16	NA	TRBJ2-3	CASSLDPGQHTDTQYF	TGTGCCAGCAGCTTGGATCCGGGACAACACACAGATACGCAGTATTTT
NA	TRBV6-2/TRBV6-3	13	NA	TRBJ1-2	CASSLTANYGYTF	TGTGCCAGCAGCCTTACAGCTAACTATGGCTACACCTTC
NA	TRBV11-3	12	TRBD2	TRBJ2-7	CASSYSGGEQYF	TGTGCCAGCAGCTACAGCGGGGGCGAGCAGTACTTC
NA	TRBV27	15	NA	TRBJ2-6	CASSAGGSGANVLTF	TGTGCCAGTTCGGCCGGGGGCTCTGGGGCCAACGTCCTGACTTTC
NA	TRBV2	12	NA	TRBJ2-1	CASLGVLNEQFF	TGTGCCAGCCTCGGTGTATTGAACGAGCAGTTCTTC
NA	TRBV7-2	15	TRBD1	TRBJ2-7	CASSLDSGQGYEQYF	TGTGCCAGCAGCTTAGACAGCGGACAGGGGTACGAGCAGTACTTC
NA	TRBV5-1	15	NA	TRBJ1-6	CASSLTGWGQSPLHF	TGCGCCAGCAGCTTAACAGGGTGGGGGCAATCACCCCTCCACTTT
NA	TRBV5-6	13	NA	TRBJ1-5	CASSPGDNQPQHF	TGTGCCAGCAGCCCAGGTGACAATCAGCCCCAGCATTTT
once	TRBV14	16	NA	TRBJ2-7	CASSPINRGQHYEQYF	TGTGCCAGCAGCCCAATTAACCGGGGACAACACTACGAGCAGTACTTC
NA	TRBV5-1	15	NA	TRBJ1-1	CASSSAGGSNTEAFF	TGCGCCAGCAGCTCTGCCGGGGGGTCGAACACTGAAGCTTTCTTT
NA	TRBV15	15	NA	TRBJ1-2	CATSRDLGFGYGYTF	TGTGCCACCAGCAGAGATCTCGGTTTCGGCTATGGCTACACCTTC
NA	TRBV5-4	12	NA	TRBJ1-4	CASSRGGEKLFF	TGTGCCAGCAGCCGGGGGGGTGAAAAACTGTTTTTT
NA	TRBV7-2	14	TRBD1	TRBJ1-3	CASTPTGAGNTIYF	TGTGCCAGCACCCCGACAGGGGCTGGAAACACCATATATTTT
NA	TRBV5-1	15	TRBD2	TRBJ2-7	CASSPGTSGNYEQYF	TGCGCCAGCAGCCCCGGGACTAGCGGGAACTACGAGCAGTACTTC
NA	TRBV7-6	16	TRBD1	TRBJ2-6	CASSWKGGMGANVLTF	TGTGCCAGCAGCTGGAAAGGGGGCATGGGGGCCAACGTCCTGACTTTC
NA	TRBV7-9	17	NA	TRBJ1-2	CASSLVGGGPLSYGYTF	TGTGCCAGCAGCTTAGTTGGGGGGGGTCCCCTCTCCTATGGCTACACCTTC
NA	TRBV5-6	16	NA	TRBJ1-3	CASSPFAGQTGNTIYF	TGTGCCAGCAGCCCCTTCGCAGGACAGACTGGAAACACCATATATTTT
NA	TRBV6-1	20	TRBD1	TRBJ1-5	CASSEEDRGRGGPGNQPQHF	TGTGCCAGCAGTGAAGAGGACAGGGGGCGTGGGGGTCCTGGCAATCAGCCCCAGCATTTT